This T cell receptor (beta chain) is drawn from a study of shared clonotypes between healthy human individuals. The authors split each subset's genomic DNA evenly across several immunoSEQ plates. It was roughly 210 ng DNA, tens of thousands of T cell genomes, that sorted-subset replicate PCRs used. Profiling relied on immunoSEQ multiplex PCR, and the TCRdb table lists in-frame clones only, not all of them. The data hold some 660,000 clones, with around four fifths observed a single time. V was cut by 4 bases and J by 10 bases, with 10 bases left in between. The CDR3 totals 12 residues. Germline V gene lookup returns CDR1 MDHEN and CDR2 SYDVKM.

This TCR was sampled from a woman aged 25 to 39 in good health. This sequence joins TRBV28 and TRBJ1-4; D uncertain. Sequencing used memory CD4+ T cells sorted from blood. Stated subset: CD45RA-negative fraction. CDR3 sequence: CASSSWTGKLFF. CDR3 sequence (DNA): TGTGCCAGCAGTTCCTGGACGGGAAAACTGTTTTTT.